Following are 25 T cell receptor beta chains from one sample sequenced in a study of blood T cell repertoires in COVID-19. Repertoires were generated with immunoSEQ multiplex PCR, while TCRdb's copy carries only in-frame clones and drops some. The sample yields 100,000 to 120,000 clones, around 81% seen once. What was sequenced was peripheral blood. These receptors all stem from a man aged 80 or over with acute or convalescent COVID-19.

The chain carries TRBV28 and TRBJ2-1, with TRBD2 matching over 11 bases. Losses at the gene ends were 11 bases for V and 0 bases for J; bases not matched to a gene: 9. This CDR3 has 16 amino acids. Germline V CDR1 and CDR2: MDHEN, SYDVKM. CDR3 loop: CAGTSGDASSYNEQFF. The CDR3 region has the DNA TGTGCCGGGACTAGCGGCGACGCTAGCTCCTACAATGAGCAGTTCTTC.

The V and J genes are TRBV27 and TRBJ2-7; TRBD1 might be the D (6 bases). CDR1 and CDR2 (germline): MNHEY, SMNVEV (reference sequence). The CDR3 has 14 residues. V was shortened by 4 bases and J by 4 bases, with 14 bases between the two germline ends. The DNA of the CDR3 is TGTGCCAGCAGTTCGTACAGGGTCAGGTACGAGCAGTACTTC. The encoded protein is CASSSYRVRYEQYF.

This chain links TRBV5-1 with TRBJ2-3, with D maybe TRBD1 (6 bases). V was cut by 0 bases and J by 5 bases, with 10 bases left in between. Germline CDR1 SGHRS, CDR2 YFSETQ. The CDR3 has 14 amino acids. DNA of the CDR3: TGCGCCAGCAGCTTGGCACAGGGAGTAGATACGCAGTATTTT. Its protein product is CASSLAQGVDTQYF.

This clone is a singleton in its sample. The CDR3 reads CASSVGVSEDEKLFF. DNA of the CDR3: TGTGCCAGCAGCGTAGGGGTGAGCGAGGATGAAAAACTGTTTTTT. V is TRBV9 and J is TRBJ1-4; no firm D call. Germline assignment: CDR1 SGDLS and CDR2 YYNGEE. With 0 bases removed from V and 6 bases from J, the gap between germline ends came to 12 bases. The CDR3 has 15 amino acids.

This clone was found a few times. Other DNA sequences in this specimen translate into the identical CDR3. This rearrangement joins TRBV5-4 to TRBJ1-1; TRBD1 aligns across 8 bases. The germline V gene has CDR1 SGHNT and CDR2 YYREEE (reference sequence). J was trimmed by 6 bases and V by 2 bases; bases with no gene match: 12. This CDR3 contains 16 residues. The DNA for the CDR3 is TGTGCCAGCAGCTTTGGACAGGGACGAGGGAGGGCTGAAGCTTTCTTT. This encodes CASSFGQGRGRAEAFF. The full variable domain, completed using reference TRBV5-4 and TRBJ1-1, is ETGVTQSPTHLIKTRGQQVTLRCSSQSGHNTVSWYQQALGQGPQFIFQYYREEENGRGNFPPRFSGLQFPNYSSELNVNALELDDSALYLCASSFGQGRGRAEAFFGQGTRLTVV.

The rearrangement uses TRBV5-1 and TRBJ2-7, with 14 nucleotides matching TRBD2. Looked up from germline, CDR1 is SGHRS and CDR2 is YFSETQ. The length of the CDR3 is 14 residues. J lost 3 bases, V lost 4 bases, and 0 bases had no gene match. CDR3 sequence reads: CASSGTSGSYEQYF. The CDR3 region has the DNA TGCGCCAGCAGCGGGACTAGCGGGAGCTACGAGCAGTACTTC.

The rearrangement uses TRBV6-5 and TRBJ1-6; D might be TRBD1 (5 bases). Trimming stripped 6 bases from V and 12 bases from J, with 21 bases between. The CDR3 has 15 residues. The germline CDR1 and CDR2 sequences are MNHEY and SVGAGI. The CDR3 DNA sequence: TGTGCCAGCAGGGTGGGGAGGGGATGGGCACAACCCCTCCACTTT. Translating it yields CASRVGRGWAQPLHF.

The J gene is TRBJ1-1, the V gene TRBV7-2; 7 positions match TRBD1. This CDR3 contains 14 residues. The trim removed 4 bases at V and 4 bases at J, leaving 6 bases unmatched. Germline-derived CDR1 and CDR2 are SGHTA and FQGNSA. The CDR3 sequence is CASSSGQVSTEAFF. The CDR3 bases are TGTGCCAGCAGCTCCGGACAGGTGAGCACTGAAGCTTTCTTT.

The chain has TRBV19 and TRBJ2-6; no definite D call. V lost 5 bases and J 3 bases, leaving 8 bases between the germline ends. CDR1 LNHDA and CDR2 SQIVND come from the germline V gene (reference sequence). The CDR3 is made up of 14 amino acids. The CDR3 bases are TGTGCCAGTAGTCTGTCAGGTGGGGCCAACGTCCTGACTTTC. Amino acid sequence: CASSLSGGANVLTF.

This clone appeared a few times. The rearrangement links TRBV9 to TRBJ2-7; 10 bases agree with TRBD1. Germline-derived CDR1 and CDR2 are SGDLS and YYNGEE. The CDR3 extends over 14 amino acids. The ends lost 4 bases at V and 3 bases at J; junction bases unmatched: 4. The CDR3 sequence is CASSSGQGGYEQYF. The CDR3, as DNA: TGTGCCAGCAGCTCAGGACAGGGGGGCTACGAGCAGTACTTC.

This clone showed up many times. The gene calls are TRBV11-1 and TRBJ2-1; 7 nucleotides line up with TRBD2. Per germline, CDR1 SGHAT and CDR2 FQDESV (reference sequence). The CDR3 contains 15 residues. V lost 1 base and J lost 7; bases outside the gene matches: 7. The CDR3 is CASSLGLAAINEQFF. CDR3 coding DNA: TGTGCCAGCAGCTTAGGGCTAGCGGCGATAAATGAGCAGTTCTTC.

The chain has TRBV27 and TRBJ1-4; 10 bases are a match to TRBD1. In germline, CDR1 is MNHEY, CDR2 SMNVEV (reference sequence). Losses at the gene ends were 6 bases for V and 7 bases for J; bases not matched to a gene: 8. This CDR3 has 15 residues. The CDR3 sequence is CASSSGTGVSEKLFF. CDR3 bases: TGTGCCAGCAGCTCAGGGACAGGGGTTTCTGAAAAACTGTTTTTT.

The chain recombines TRBV7-9 with TRBJ2-6, with D uncertain. Germline assignment: CDR1 SEHNR and CDR2 FQNEAQ (reference sequence). Trimming took off 3 bases at V and 0 bases at J, with 6 bases between the two ends. This CDR3 has 15 residues. CDR3 sequence (DNA): TGTGCCAGCAGCTTTGTTATCTCTGGGGCCAACGTCCTGACTTTC. This codes for CASSFVISGANVLTF.

This clone was picked up a small number of times. This sequence joins TRBV5-1 and TRBJ2-3; TRBD1 aligns across 7 bases. V was pared by 2 bases and J by 5 bases, with 5 bases of the junction left unmatched. This CDR3 comprises 14 residues. Germline V gives CDR1 SGHRS, CDR2 YFSETQ. The CDR3 loop reads CASSLRGPGDTQYF. The CDR3 DNA follows: TGCGCCAGCAGCTTAAGGGGGCCAGGAGATACGCAGTATTTT.

The genes are TRBV20-1 and TRBJ1-1; 7 bases match TRBD1. Germline-derived CDR1 and CDR2 are DFQATT and SNEGSKA (reference sequence). The CDR3 contains 13 residues. J gave up 3 bases and V 3 bases, and 4 bases lay outside the gene matches. The CDR3 DNA is TGCAGTGCTAGTTTCAGGGGGGACACTGAAGCTTTCTTT. Amino acid sequence: CSASFRGDTEAFF.

V gene TRBV6-5 combines with J gene TRBJ1-1, with 8 nucleotides matching TRBD1. From germline, CDR1 is MNHEY and CDR2 SVGAGI. The CDR3 spans 13 residues. V lost 6 bases to trimming and J lost 4 bases; unmatched junction nucleotides: 4. The CDR3 region is CASRADRVTEAFF. CDR3 nucleotide sequence: TGTGCCAGCAGAGCGGACAGGGTCACTGAAGCTTTCTTT.

J is TRBJ1-1 and V is TRBV6-4; perhaps TRBD1 as D (6 bases). Looked up from germline, CDR1 is MRHNA and CDR2 is SNTAGT. Trimming pared 3 bases from V and 4 bases from J, leaving 9 bases between. CDR3 length equals 13 residues. DNA for the CDR3: TGTGCCAGCAGTGAGACAGGCACCACTGAAGCTTTCTTT. It yields the protein CASSETGTTEAFF.

V gene TRBV2 combines with J gene TRBJ1-2; maybe TRBD1 (5 bases). The V end lost 6 bases, the J end lost 6 bases, and 14 bases lay between the germline ends. This CDR3 comprises 13 residues. Germline V gene data show CDR1 as SNHLY and CDR2 as FYNNEI. CDR3 in DNA: TGTGCCAGCAGCGTGACAGAGTTAAATGGCTACACCTTC. This translates into CASSVTELNGYTF.

This clone was observed a single time. The chain employs TRBV27 and TRBJ2-7, with TRBD1 as a possible D gene (5 bases). Germline CDR1 MNHEY, CDR2 SMNVEV (reference sequence). V shed 1 base and J shed 2 bases, with 24 bases lying between them. This CDR3 has 19 amino acids. The CDR3 DNA reads as TGTGCCAGCAGTTTATTCAGCCGGTCTTCGACAGCCCATACCTACGAGCAGTACTTC. It yields the protein CASSLFSRSSTAHTYEQYF.

Of note for this clone: Other nucleotide sequences from this sample produce the same CDR3. V and J are TRBV11-2 and TRBJ2-7, with D maybe TRBD1 (5 bases). The germline V gene has CDR1 SGHAT and CDR2 FQNNGV. V was clipped by 4 bases and J by 3 bases, with 7 bases between them. This CDR3 contains 12 residues. CDR3 protein: CASSSQGYEQYF. For the CDR3, the DNA is TGTGCCAGCAGCTCGCAGGGCTACGAGCAGTACTTC.

This chain connects TRBV27 to TRBJ1-6; D is unclear. V lost 2 bases, J lost 8 bases, and 10 bases lay in between. The CDR3 loop spans 14 amino acids. Germline V gives CDR1 MNHEY, CDR2 SMNVEV (reference sequence). The chain's CDR3 is CASSLEGDYSPLHF. The CDR3 nucleotides are TGTGCCAGCAGTTTAGAGGGCGATTATTCACCCCTCCACTTT.

The chain is built from TRBV2 and TRBJ1-5, with D hard to call. In germline, CDR1 is SNHLY, CDR2 FYNNEI. The germline V and J ends were trimmed by 7 bases and 0 bases, with 13 bases remaining between them. The CDR3 is 15 amino acids. CDR3 in DNA: TGTGCCAGCACCCTGGGAGGTTATAGCAATCAGCCCCAGCATTTT. Protein sequence: CASTLGGYSNQPQHF.

The chain joins TRBV5-1 to TRBJ1-1; 9 bases are a match to TRBD1. The V and J ends lost 7 bases and 4 bases, in that order; junction bases with no gene match: 8. This CDR3 contains 14 residues. The germline V gene has CDR1 SGHRS and CDR2 YFSETQ. The CDR3 nucleotides are TGCGCCAGCGCACTAAAGACAGGGGGCACTGAAGCTTTCTTT. Amino acid sequence: CASALKTGGTEAFF.

The chain combines TRBV3-1 (or the pseudogene TRBV3-2) with TRBJ1-4; a weak D match, TRBD1 (6 bases). Trimming took off 3 bases at V and 7 bases at J, with 18 bases between the two ends. Germline V gene lookup returns CDR1 LGHDT and CDR2 YNNKEL (reference sequence). The CDR3 is 16 residues long. The CDR3 DNA reads TGTGCCAGCAGCCATTCCGGGGGGGGGCGCGCTGAAAAACTGTTTTTT. It is translated as CASSHSGGGRAEKLFF.

This clone appeared a single time. CDR3 residues: CASSLSLGRANEKLFF. CDR3 nucleotide sequence: TGTGCCAGCAGTTTATCTTTGGGGAGGGCAAATGAAAAACTGTTTTTT. V gene TRBV27 combines with J gene TRBJ1-4; D gene unclear. The CDR3 is made up of 16 amino acids. Germline assignment: CDR1 MNHEY and CDR2 SMNVEV (reference sequence). The ends were cut back, 0 bases at V and 5 bases at J, with 13 bases in the middle.